Described below is a single TCR beta chain sequence and its context. Antigen: not known. The data originate from a study of CXCR3-negative and CXCR3-positive naive CD8 T cells. Background on the study: Sequencing yielded some 150 million TRB reads, roughly 1.5 +/- 0.3 million per library.

The authors made the TRB cDNA libraries by 5' RACE using UMI labels. TCRdb re-called the 5' RACE reads and shows each CDR3 protein once, DNA omitted. This repertoire includes tens of thousands of distinct CDR3 sequences. Broader study findings: In CXCR3-positive naive cells, the TRB CDR3s were more hydrophobic than in CXCR3-negative naive cells.

Germline assignment: CDR1 SGHDN and CDR2 FVKESK. The CDR3 totals 14 residues. CD45RO-CCR7+CD27+CD95- expression identified naive CD8+ T cells. The TCR sequence derives from a human donor in good health. Some clones in this sample may be carry-over from other donors' samples. V and J are TRBV14 and TRBJ2-5. The sequencing input was naive CXCR3+ CD8+ T cells from blood. Noted subset: CD45RO-CCR7+CD27+CD95- naive CD8+ T cells expressing CXCR3 (TNR3+). This chain's CDR3 is CASSQYKGAETQYF.